This TCR beta chain was retrieved from a study of T cells in Graves' hyperthyroidism and ophthalmopathy. The CDR3 loop spans 12 amino acids. V was clipped by 5 bases and J by 5 bases, with 10 bases between them. Germline CDR1 MDHEN, CDR2 SYDVKM. The source material, RNA transcripts, was used to amplify TCR beta CDR3 regions. HTBI primers were employed in a first-round RT-PCR of the TCR CDR3. TCRdb reprocessed the multiplex PCR reads with MiXCR, giving one entry per CDR3 protein. The sample has fewer than 700,000 distinct CDR3 sequences, 15% to 20% seen once. Many counts were recorded for this clonotype.

The sequence derives from a woman aged 25 to 45 with Graves' hyperthyroidism. The genes are TRBV28 and TRBJ2-7; D is uncertain. Material for sequencing was blood. The CDR3 region has the DNA TGTGCCAGCAGTCAGACCCGGGACGAGCAGTACTTC. Translating it yields CASSQTRDEQYF.